This is a list of T cell receptor beta chains from one sample in a study of blood T cell repertoires in COVID-19. TCRdb keeps only in-frame clones here, not all; method: immunoSEQ multiplex PCR. The sample has roughly 200,000 clones; about four fifths are singletons. Sequencing was done on a sample of peripheral blood. The source of these receptors is a woman between 40 and 55 years old with COVID-19, enrolled during active disease. The CDR3 runs from the conserved cysteine through the conserved F or W. The D gene is left open where the match is weak. The listing skips clone size in some rows; elsewhere it reads once, few, many or a size class.

clone_size,j_call,cdr3_length,v_call,d_call,cdr3_nt,cdr3_aa
.,TRBJ2-1,14,TRBV11-3,TRBD2,TGTGCCAGCAGCTTAGAAGGGACTAGCGGGAGGCTGTTCTTC,CASSLEGTSGRLFF
.,TRBJ1-2,14,TRBV2,.,TGTGCCAGCAGTGCCGACAGGTCATCCAGTGGCTACACCTTC,CASSADRSSSGYTF
.,TRBJ2-2,15,TRBV18,.,TGTGCCAGCTCACCATCCAGGGAAGTATCCGGGGAGCTGTTTTTT,CASSPSREVSGELFF
.,TRBJ1-1,12,TRBV18,.,TGTGCCAGCTCAGCGATCGGGACAGAAGCTTTCTTT,CASSAIGTEAFF
.,TRBJ1-3,15,TRBV6-5,.,TGTGCCAGCAGTTACAGTCCCTATGATGGAAACACCATATATTTT,CASSYSPYDGNTIYF
.,TRBJ1-6,14,TRBV11-2,.,TGTGCCAGCAGCTTAGACAGCTATAATTCACCCCTCCACTTT,CASSLDSYNSPLHF
.,TRBJ2-1,12,TRBV27,TRBD2,TGTGCCAGCAGCAGAGCGGGACCCGGGGTGTTCTTC,CASSRAGPGVFF
.,TRBJ2-1,15,TRBV7-3,TRBD2,TGTGCCAGCAGCTTTTTTAGCGGGGGGGATAGTGAGCAGTTCTTC,CASSFFSGGDSEQFF
.,TRBJ2-7,13,TRBV19,TRBD1,TGTGCCAGTAGTGGGACAGGCAGGAACGAGCAGTACTTC,CASSGTGRNEQYF
.,TRBJ1-6,13,TRBV19,TRBD1,TGTGCCAGTAGGACAGGGGGCACTTCACCCCTCCACTTT,CASRTGGTSPLHF
.,TRBJ2-3,18,TRBV6-2/TRBV6-3,.,TGTGCCAGCAGTTACAGACTAGGCGCCTACTCTAGCACAGATACGCAGTATTTT,CASSYRLGAYSSTDTQYF
.,TRBJ1-5,15,TRBV3-1/TRBV3-2,TRBD1,TGTGCCAGCAGCCAAGGGCCAGGGGGTAATCAGCCCCAGCATTTT,CASSQGPGGNQPQHF
few,TRBJ2-1,16,TRBV7-8,.,TGTGCCAGCAGCGGCTACAGGGTAGGCTCCTACAATGAGCAGTTCTTC,CASSGYRVGSYNEQFF
.,TRBJ1-1,14,TRBV5-1,.,TGCGCCAGCAGCATTGACTGGGGGGACACTGAAGCTTTCTTT,CASSIDWGDTEAFF
.,TRBJ1-5,16,TRBV4-1,TRBD1,TGCGCCAGCAGAGAAACAGGGGGGAGTAGCAATCAGCCCCAGCATTTT,CASRETGGSSNQPQHF
.,TRBJ2-7,15,TRBV30,TRBD1,TGTGCCTGGACCCTCCGGGACAGGGTTCTTTCCGAGCAGTACTTC,CAWTLRDRVLSEQYF
.,TRBJ1-2,14,TRBV6-5,TRBD1,TGTGCCAGCACGCCGGGACAGGGCTTCGGAGGCTACACCTTC,CASTPGQGFGGYTF
once,TRBJ2-1,14,TRBV16,.,TGTGCCAGGAAGAAGAGACACGCTTACAATGAGCAGTTCTTC,CARKKRHAYNEQFF
few,TRBJ2-3,15,TRBV18,.,TGTGCCAGCTCCCCAACCGGTCACGACACAGATACGCAGTATTTT,CASSPTGHDTDTQYF
.,TRBJ2-5,16,TRBV7-9,TRBD2,TGTGCCAGCAGCTTAGTTGGTAGCGGGAGGGTTGAGACCCAGTACTTC,CASSLVGSGRVETQYF
few,TRBJ2-1,16,TRBV5-4,TRBD2,TGTGCCAGCAGCTATAAAGCGGGGGGGCTTGTAGATGAGCAGTTCTTC,CASSYKAGGLVDEQFF
.,TRBJ2-5,13,TRBV7-3,TRBD2,TGTGCCAGCAGTCCAAGCGGGGCCGAGACCCAGTACTTC,CASSPSGAETQYF
.,TRBJ2-5,14,TRBV3-1/TRBV3-2,.,TGTGCCAGCAGCCAAGGGTTTCAGGGAGAGACCCAGTACTTC,CASSQGFQGETQYF
.,TRBJ2-7,15,TRBV10-3,.,TGTGCCATCAGTGGGGGACAAGGGATAAACTACGAGCAGTACTTC,CAISGGQGINYEQYF
.,TRBJ1-5,14,TRBV5-6,.,TGTGCCAGCAGCTTGGGGGAAAGGGTGGGAGCCCAGCATTTT,CASSLGERVGAQHF
few,TRBJ2-5,17,TRBV6-1,TRBD2,TGTGCCAGCAGTGCAGCGGGCGGGGGGGCCCCTGGTGAGACCCAGTACTTC,CASSAAGGGAPGETQYF
.,TRBJ2-1,16,TRBV6-5,.,TGTGCCAGCAGTTCCGCCCGACTCCCAGCCTACAATGAGCAGTTCTTC,CASSSARLPAYNEQFF
.,TRBJ2-5,15,TRBV5-4,.,TGTGCCAGCAGCTTTAAAAACCAGTACCAAGAGACCCAGTACTTC,CASSFKNQYQETQYF
.,TRBJ2-5,13,TRBV12-5,.,TGTGCTAGTGGTTATGGACAGAAAGAGACCCAGTACTTC,CASGYGQKETQYF
.,TRBJ1-1,13,TRBV6-5,.,TGTGCCAGCAGCGGACAGTGGAACACTGAAGCTTTCTTT,CASSGQWNTEAFF
.,TRBJ2-1,16,TRBV18,TRBD2,TGTGCCAGCTCCGCTAGGGAGGGGACCTTCTACAATGAGCAGTTCTTC,CASSAREGTFYNEQFF
few,TRBJ1-4,18,TRBV4-3,.,TGCGCCAGCAGCCAAGATAGGGTGAAGACAGTCCGAGATGAAAAACTGTTTTTT,CASSQDRVKTVRDEKLFF
few,TRBJ2-7,14,TRBV5-1,TRBD1,TGCGCCAGCAGCTCCGGGACAGGGGGCCTCGAGCAGTACTTC,CASSSGTGGLEQYF
.,TRBJ1-5,15,TRBV4-1,TRBD1,TGCGCCAGCAGCGTGCCCGGGACAGGGGAACAGCCCCAGCATTTT,CASSVPGTGEQPQHF
few,TRBJ2-2,14,TRBV6-5,.,TGTGCCAGCAGAACTACAGGGATCGCCGGGGAGCTGTTTTTT,CASRTTGIAGELFF
.,TRBJ1-4,15,TRBV7-8,TRBD1,TGTGCCAGCAGCCTATGGACAGGGGGGGATGAAAAACTGTTTTTT,CASSLWTGGDEKLFF
.,TRBJ1-6,14,TRBV27,.,TGTGCCAGCAGTTTGTTCGTCGCGAATTCACCCCTCCACTTT,CASSLFVANSPLHF
.,TRBJ2-7,14,TRBV29-1,TRBD1,TGCAGCGTTCCAGGACAGGGGCGGTCAACGGAGCAGTACTTC,CSVPGQGRSTEQYF
.,TRBJ1-5,15,TRBV6-5,TRBD1,TGTGCCAGCAAACCGGGACAGTTTAGCAATCAGCCCCAGCATTTT,CASKPGQFSNQPQHF
.,TRBJ1-6,15,TRBV16,TRBD1,TGTGCCAGCAGCCAGGCTGGGCAGGGGGATTCACCCCTCCACTTT,CASSQAGQGDSPLHF
.,TRBJ2-7,14,TRBV18,TRBD1,TGTGCCAGCTCAGACGGACAGGGGGTGGGCGAGCAGTACTTC,CASSDGQGVGEQYF
.,TRBJ2-1,13,TRBV24-1,.,TGTGCCACCAGTGATTTTGCGGCGGCTGAGCAGTTCTTC,CATSDFAAAEQFF
few,TRBJ2-1,15,TRBV29-1,TRBD2,TGCAGCGCTCCACGGACTAGCGGGACTTACAATGAGCAGTTCTTC,CSAPRTSGTYNEQFF